This entry is about one T cell receptor beta chain. Assay used: immunoSEQ multiplex PCR; TCRdb lists only in-frame clones, some missing. This sample has 200,000 to 250,000 clones, with 75% to 90% found just once. This entry comes from a study of blood T cell repertoires in COVID-19. Study summary: The samples span acute and convalescent COVID-19 from the United States, Italy and Spain.

The CDR3 sequence is 12 residues long. Germline V gene data show CDR1 as MDHEN and CDR2 as SYDVKM. Trimming removed 2 bases at V and 7 bases at J, with 3 bases between. Specimen: PBMCs or T cells enriched from blood (not recorded which). The clonotype comes from a woman aged 25 to 39 who had been exposed to COVID-19. The V call is TRBV28, the J call TRBJ1-6; no definite D call. Here the CDR3 reads CASSLQNSPLHF. CDR3 nucleotides: TGTGCCAGCAGTTTACAGAATTCACCCCTCCACTTT.